This T cell receptor beta chain came from a study of T cell changes during pregnancy in multiple sclerosis. Libraries were prepared by immunoSEQ multiplex PCR; TCRdb keeps only in-frame clonotypes and omits some of them. The table has under 20,000 clones, almost 85% seen once. Trimming left V 4 bases short and J 1 base short, with 14 bases between. Germline assignment: CDR1 MGHRA and CDR2 YSYEKL. This CDR3 is 16 amino acids long. The sample was CD8+ T cells from peripheral blood mononuclear cells, taken in the second trimester of pregnancy. The sequence was obtained from a female donor in good health, enrolled as a control in a pregnancy study. The chain carries TRBV4-1 and TRBJ2-1; perhaps TRBD1 as D (6 bases). Written as DNA, the CDR3 is TGCGCCAGCAGCCCCTACACAGGGTTATCCTACAATGAGCAGTTCTTC. Amino acid sequence: CASSPYTGLSYNEQFF.